A selection of T cell receptor beta chains follows, all from one sample in a study of blood T cell repertoires in COVID-19. Data came from immunoSEQ multiplex PCR; TCRdb stores just in-frame clones and leaves some out. The table has about 160,000 clones, more than 70% seen once. Source material: PBMCs or T cells enriched from blood (not recorded which). These receptors all stem from a man aged 55 to 69 who had recovered from COVID-19. Both conserved end residues are part of each CDR3.

v_gene	j_gene	CDR3aa
TRBV3-1/TRBV3-2	TRBJ1-2	CASSLADRESGYTF
TRBV2	TRBJ2-7	CASSDRRTGGNEQYF
TRBV14	TRBJ2-5	CASSPSGRVETQYF
TRBV9	TRBJ1-1	CASSPRQGKTEAFF
TRBV6-5	TRBJ2-7	CASRPGTSGPYEQYF
TRBV7-6	TRBJ1-2	CASSSGTDGYTF
TRBV12-5	TRBJ2-6	CASGLHGRVEGSGANVLTF
TRBV28	TRBJ2-3	CASSLGGAGTDTQYF
TRBV18	TRBJ1-1	CASSPGQGASEAFF
TRBV28	TRBJ1-6	CASSSDGGRNWGGSPLHF
TRBV14	TRBJ1-6	CASSQLTGDNSPLHF
TRBV7-9	TRBJ1-1	CASSPPNGSPEAFF
TRBV5-4	TRBJ1-1	CASSLGQATMTFF
TRBV7-3	TRBJ1-6	CASSRGNSYNSPLHF
TRBV24-1	TRBJ2-3	CATSDEGRDTQYF
TRBV5-1	TRBJ2-7	CASSLVWGYVEQYF
TRBV9	TRBJ2-1	CASSPPRGPNEQFF
TRBV7-8	TRBJ2-3	CASTTSGGAATDTQYF
TRBV28	TRBJ2-5	CASSFRKPGHPMGETQYF
TRBV7-2	TRBJ1-5	CASSLNGQGGQPQHF
TRBV12-2	TRBJ2-3	CASREREGPPDTQYF
TRBV19	TRBJ1-2	CASSIGLGQGNYGYTF
TRBV3-1/TRBV3-2	TRBJ2-5	CASSHKGTHQETQYF
TRBV29-1	TRBJ1-2	CSVDGGSYYGYTF
TRBV5-4	TRBJ2-3	CASSDPSGRAIDTQYF
TRBV28	TRBJ2-3	CASSSRGGVTTDTQYF
TRBV7-8	TRBJ1-3	CASSLYRDSGNTIYF
TRBV2	TRBJ1-1	CASSEGSGTEAFF
TRBV18	TRBJ2-7	CASSRTGYEQYF
TRBV7-2	TRBJ2-3	CASSLASRGSTDTQYF
TRBV27	TRBJ2-2	CASSSLPGGKAGELFF
TRBV3-1/TRBV3-2	TRBJ2-2	CASSQGAPGHSTGELFF
TRBV19	TRBJ1-2	CASSAPGQGAANYGYTF
TRBV5-4	TRBJ1-4	CASSLDRGINEKLFF
TRBV6-2/TRBV6-3	TRBJ2-5	CASSYGAGGGSETQYF
TRBV6-5	TRBJ2-2	CASSPGQNTGELFF
TRBV5-5	TRBJ1-1	CASSSSGTGVNTEAFF
TRBV19	TRBJ2-4	CASSIGREGLAKNIQYF
TRBV5-1	TRBJ2-7	CASSSQGGTYEQYF
TRBV6-4	TRBJ2-2	CASSVSGSHAGELFF
TRBV28	TRBJ2-5	CASSAPQETQYF
TRBV25-1	TRBJ2-5	CASSEYGAAKTQYF
TRBV19	TRBJ2-7	CASSMGGLPYEQYF
TRBV9	TRBJ1-3	CASSPSQGISGNTIYF
TRBV2	TRBJ1-1	CASSPLQSWNTEAFF
TRBV28	TRBJ1-1	CASRATGNTEAFF
TRBV29-1	TRBJ2-7	CSVTGTVYEQYF